This T cell receptor beta chain is from a study of blood T cell repertoires in COVID-19. Overall study: Specimens from acute and convalescent COVID-19 originated in the United States, Italy and Spain. From T cells, B-cell-depleted T cells, or PBMCs came the material, which was cDNA or gDNA.

Germline assignment: CDR1 MNHEY and CDR2 SVGAGI. CDR3 length: 14 amino acids. Unmatched junction bases numbered 9, after V lost 6 bases and J lost 5 bases. As handled by the study authors: Reference gene primer amplification gave nucleated cell count estimates. The repertoire was sequenced with immunoSEQ multiplex PCR; TCRdb's copy has only in-frame clones and lacks some. V and J calls and clone size are copied from that table; D and trimming were computed from the DNA. Of approximately 70,000 clones listed, approximately 88% are singletons. Input material: peripheral blood. V and J are TRBV6-5 and TRBJ2-5, with 7 bases matching TRBD2. This receptor was taken from an elderly man with active or convalescent COVID-19. DNA for the CDR3: TGTGCCAGCAGGCCCACGTGGGGGGGGGAGACCCAGTACTTC. This sequence encodes CASRPTWGGETQYF.